This TCR beta chain is from a study of cytomegalovirus exposure and HLA in healthy donors. Study-wide findings and caveats: Being productive about 90% or about 30% of the time was typical of most TCR beta V segments in an earlier analysis. TCR beta chains numbering about 160 were designated cytomegalovirus-associated.

Note on this clone: The antigen remains unidentified.

The CDR3 is 16 amino acids. Germline values: CDR1 SGHAT, CDR2 FQNNGV. Trimming took 1 base from V and 5 from J, leaving 17 bases between them. The PCR was carried out with 60 Vbeta primers and 13 Jbeta primers. Libraries were prepared by immunoSEQ multiplex PCR; TCRdb keeps only in-frame clonotypes and omits some of them. The table lists 150,000 to 200,000 clones, about 73% of them singletons. The receptor was isolated from a woman aged 40 to 49 in good health and CMV-seronegative. The rearrangement uses TRBV11-2 and TRBJ2-5, with D hard to call. The sample taken for sequencing was PBMCs. CDR3 sequence reads: CASSLVPRNFGETQYF. The CDR3 nucleotides read TGTGCCAGCAGCTTAGTGCCCCGCAATTTCGGGGAGACCCAGTACTTC.